These T cell receptor beta chains were read from a single sample in a study of CD8+ T cells in alopecia areata. Clones were sequenced by immunoSEQ multiplex PCR, and TCRdb holds only the in-frame ones, with some missing. The data hold approximately 110,000 clones, with about 59% observed a single time. This material consisted of CD8+ T cells sorted from blood, taken at week 24, from a patient treated with tofacitinib. The receptors stem from a human donor with alopecia areata. The CDR3 runs from the conserved cysteine through the conserved F or W. Each record gives: D gene, V gene, clone size, J gene, CDR3 protein, CDR3 DNA. A D gene is named only where the DNA matches it firmly. Clone size is not always given. Where it is, it says once, few, many or a class for expanded clones.

.	TRBV7-9	.	TRBJ1-1	CASSLAPNTEAFF	TGTGCCAGCAGCTTAGCGCCGAACACTGAAGCTTTCTTT
TRBD1	TRBV29-1	.	TRBJ2-7	CSVRQGNIYEQYF	TGCAGCGTCCGACAGGGGAATATCTACGAGCAGTACTTC
.	TRBV7-2	few	TRBJ2-7	CASSIPPSYEQYF	TGTGCCAGCAGCATACCCCCGTCCTACGAGCAGTACTTC
.	TRBV7-9	few	TRBJ2-3	CASSVWGETDTQYF	TGTGCCAGCAGCGTTTGGGGGGAAACAGATACGCAGTATTTT
.	TRBV7-8	.	TRBJ2-7	CASSPQGAGVTYEQYF	TGTGCCAGCAGCCCTCAGGGGGCGGGGGTGACCTACGAGCAGTACTTC
.	TRBV5-6	.	TRBJ1-1	CASSFWTGNTEAFF	TGTGCCAGCAGCTTTTGGACGGGGAACACTGAAGCTTTCTTT
.	TRBV27	.	TRBJ2-7	CASSPEQGISYEQYF	TGTGCCAGCAGCCCAGAGCAGGGGATCTCCTACGAGCAGTACTTC
.	TRBV27	.	TRBJ1-5	CASSPGSSNQPQHF	TGTGCCAGCAGCCCAGGAAGTAGCAATCAGCCCCAGCATTTT
.	TRBV7-9	.	TRBJ2-7	CASSPVDFSAYEQYF	TGTGCCAGCAGTCCCGTGGACTTCTCGGCCTACGAGCAGTACTTC
.	TRBV4-1	once	TRBJ1-1	CASSQRQAGNTEAFF	TGCGCCAGCAGCCAGCGCCAGGCGGGGAACACTGAAGCTTTCTTT
TRBD1	TRBV11-2	.	TRBJ2-7	CASRSTGGHVEQYF	TGTGCCAGCAGGTCGACAGGGGGCCACGTCGAGCAGTACTTC
TRBD2	TRBV7-7	.	TRBJ2-5	CASSLTGGAETQYF	TGTGCTAGCAGCTTAACCGGGGGGGCCGAGACCCAGTACTTC
.	TRBV5-4	few	TRBJ1-1	CASSLGRRGTEAFF	TGTGCCAGCAGCTTGGGGAGGAGGGGCACTGAAGCTTTCTTT
.	TRBV13	.	TRBJ2-3	CASSFMWAWSTDTQYF	TGTGCCAGCAGCTTTATGTGGGCCTGGAGCACAGATACGCAGTATTTT
.	TRBV11-1	.	TRBJ1-1	CASSSGGEVVTDTEAFF	TGTGCCAGCAGCTCCGGGGGGGAAGTCGTCACGGACACTGAAGCTTTCTTT
.	TRBV5-1	.	TRBJ2-7	CASSFSGRGEQYF	TGCGCCAGCAGCTTTTCCGGTCGCGGCGAGCAGTACTTC
TRBD1	TRBV23-1	few	TRBJ2-4	CASSQSGQGASDIQYF	TGCGCCAGCAGTCAATCGGGGCAGGGGGCTTCGGACATTCAGTACTTC
.	TRBV7-9	.	TRBJ1-1	CASRPENTEAFF	TGTGCCAGCAGACCAGAGAACACTGAAGCTTTCTTT
.	TRBV2	.	TRBJ2-5	CASSRETQYF	TGTGCCAGCAGTCGAGAGACCCAGTACTTC
.	TRBV7-2	.	TRBJ1-6	CASSSWVDSPLHF	TGTGCCAGCAGCTCGTGGGTCGATTCACCCCTCCACTTT
.	TRBV13	.	TRBJ2-7	CASSLWTHEQYF	TGTGCCAGCAGCTTATGGACCCACGAGCAGTACTTC
.	TRBV4-1	.	TRBJ2-7	CASSQARGGEQYF	TGCGCCAGCAGCCAGGCCCGAGGCGGCGAGCAGTACTTC
.	TRBV25-1	.	TRBJ1-1	CASSQGRSTEAFF	TGTGCCAGCAGTCAGGGTAGGTCCACTGAAGCTTTCTTT
.	TRBV6-5	once	TRBJ1-2	CASSYSVRTSYTF	TGTGCCAGCAGTTATTCCGTCCGCACCTCCTACACCTTC
.	TRBV5-6	.	TRBJ2-7	CASSLSYNSYEQYF	TGTGCCAGCAGCTTGAGTTACAACTCCTACGAGCAGTACTTC
.	TRBV5-1	.	TRBJ2-6	CASSLAASSPLSGANVLTF	TGCGCCAGCAGCTTGGCGGCTAGCTCCCCTCTCTCTGGGGCCAACGTCCTGACTTTC
.	TRBV4-3	.	TRBJ2-6	CASSQEWGPPHSGANVLTF	TGCGCCAGCAGCCAAGAATGGGGGCCACCCCACTCTGGGGCCAACGTCCTGACTTTC
TRBD2	TRBV5-1	.	TRBJ2-1	CASSLAASGNSYNEQFF	TGCGCCAGCAGCTTGGCTGCTAGCGGGAACTCCTACAATGAGCAGTTCTTC
.	TRBV7-9	few	TRBJ2-7	CASSGWVGQDEQYF	TGTGCCAGCAGCGGCTGGGTCGGGCAGGACGAGCAGTACTTC
TRBD1	TRBV4-3	few	TRBJ2-2	CASSQGTGGTGELFF	TGCGCCAGCAGCCAAGGGACAGGGGGCACCGGGGAGCTGTTTTTT
TRBD1	TRBV5-8	few	TRBJ2-5	CASSPGQGIGETQYF	TGTGCCAGCAGCCCAGGACAGGGAATAGGAGAGACCCAGTACTTC
TRBD1	TRBV6-5	.	TRBJ2-7	CASSHGTGLFEQYF	TGTGCCAGCAGTCACGGGACAGGGCTTTTCGAGCAGTACTTC
TRBD1	TRBV6-4	.	TRBJ1-5	CASSWGQDQPQHF	TGTGCCAGCAGTTGGGGACAGGATCAGCCCCAGCATTTT
TRBD1	TRBV5-4	.	TRBJ2-5	CASSSDREETQYF	TGTGCCAGCAGCTCGGACAGGGAAGAGACCCAGTACTTC
TRBD1	TRBV29-1	.	TRBJ2-2	CSVTTGATNTGELFF	TGCAGCGTTACGACAGGGGCCACGAACACCGGGGAGCTGTTTTTT
TRBD2	TRBV30	once	TRBJ2-5	CAWSASTSGVMETQYF	TGTGCCTGGAGCGCCTCGACTAGCGGGGTCATGGAGACCCAGTACTTC
.	TRBV29-1	.	TRBJ1-1	CSGGSLGSTEAFF	TGCAGCGGCGGGTCGCTTGGGAGCACTGAAGCTTTCTTT
.	TRBV7-9	.	TRBJ1-1	CASNQGGDTEAFF	TGTGCCAGCAACCAGGGAGGAGACACTGAAGCTTTCTTT
.	TRBV9	once	TRBJ1-1	CASSLSGDMNTEAFF	TGTGCCAGCAGCTTATCAGGGGACATGAACACTGAAGCTTTCTTT
.	TRBV7-9	.	TRBJ2-6	CASSGSGANVLTF	TGTGCCAGCAGCGGCTCTGGGGCCAACGTCCTGACTTTC
.	TRBV29-1	.	TRBJ2-5	CSVHGVVQETQYF	TGCAGCGTTCACGGGGTGGTACAAGAGACCCAGTACTTC
.	TRBV6-5	.	TRBJ1-1	CASSPSITEAFF	TGTGCCAGCAGCCCCAGTATCACTGAAGCTTTCTTT
TRBD2	TRBV7-2	few	TRBJ2-7	CASSLSGGEYEQYF	TGTGCCAGCAGCTTATCCGGGGGGGAGTACGAGCAGTACTTC
.	TRBV29-1	few	TRBJ2-3	CSVEADTQYF	TGCAGCGTTGAAGCAGATACGCAGTATTTT
TRBD1	TRBV30	.	TRBJ1-5	CAWSVQGDQPQHF	TGTGCCTGGAGTGTCCAGGGGGATCAGCCCCAGCATTTT
.	TRBV7-8	.	TRBJ1-5	CASSLEGYETQPQHF	TGTGCCAGCAGCTTAGAGGGTTATGAGACTCAGCCCCAGCATTTT
TRBD1	TRBV9	.	TRBJ1-1	CASSSYPGQGSTEAFF	TGTGCCAGCAGCTCCTACCCCGGACAGGGGAGCACTGAAGCTTTCTTT
.	TRBV7-2	.	TRBJ2-2	CASRGPGTRGELFF	TGTGCCAGCAGGGGCCCGGGTACCCGTGGGGAGCTGTTTTTT
.	TRBV5-4	.	TRBJ2-5	CASSDTSVRETQYF	TGTGCCAGCAGCGACACTAGTGTCCGTGAGACCCAGTACTTC
.	TRBV7-3	.	TRBJ2-2	CASSNTGELFF	TGTGCCAGCAGTAACACCGGGGAGCTGTTTTTT
TRBD1	TRBV15	.	TRBJ2-7	CATSRGDSRSGEQYF	TGTGCCACCAGCAGAGGGGACAGTCGGTCGGGGGAGCAGTACTTC
.	TRBV2	few	TRBJ1-2	CASSDLDYGYTF	TGTGCCAGCAGTGACCTGGACTATGGCTACACCTTC